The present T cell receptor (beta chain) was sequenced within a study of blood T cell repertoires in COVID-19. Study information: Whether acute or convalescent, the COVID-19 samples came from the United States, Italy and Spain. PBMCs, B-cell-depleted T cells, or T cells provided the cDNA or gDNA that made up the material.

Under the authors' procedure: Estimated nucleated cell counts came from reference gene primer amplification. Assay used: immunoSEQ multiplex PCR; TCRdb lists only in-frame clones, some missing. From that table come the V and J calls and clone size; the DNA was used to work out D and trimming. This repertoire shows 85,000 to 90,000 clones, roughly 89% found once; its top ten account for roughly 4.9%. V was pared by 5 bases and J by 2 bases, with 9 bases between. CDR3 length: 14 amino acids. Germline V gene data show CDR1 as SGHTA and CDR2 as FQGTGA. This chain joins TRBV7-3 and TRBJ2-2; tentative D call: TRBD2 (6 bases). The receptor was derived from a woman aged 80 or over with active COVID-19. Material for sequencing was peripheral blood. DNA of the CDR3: TGTGCCAGCAGCCGGGACTCAAACACCGGGGAGCTGTTTTTT. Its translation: CASSRDSNTGELFF.